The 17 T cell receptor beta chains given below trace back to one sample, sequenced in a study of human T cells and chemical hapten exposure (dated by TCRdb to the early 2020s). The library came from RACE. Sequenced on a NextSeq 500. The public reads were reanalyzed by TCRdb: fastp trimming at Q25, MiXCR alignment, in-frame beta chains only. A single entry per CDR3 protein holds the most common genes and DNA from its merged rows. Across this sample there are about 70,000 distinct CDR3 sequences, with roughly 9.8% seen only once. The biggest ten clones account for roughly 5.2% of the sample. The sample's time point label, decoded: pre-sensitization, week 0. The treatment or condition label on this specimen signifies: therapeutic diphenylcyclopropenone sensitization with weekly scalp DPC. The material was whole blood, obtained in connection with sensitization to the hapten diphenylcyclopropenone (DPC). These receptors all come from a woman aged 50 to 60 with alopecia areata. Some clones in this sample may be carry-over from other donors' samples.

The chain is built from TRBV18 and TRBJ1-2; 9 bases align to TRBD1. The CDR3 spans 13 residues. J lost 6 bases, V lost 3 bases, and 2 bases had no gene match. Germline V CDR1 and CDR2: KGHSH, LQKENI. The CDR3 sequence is CASSPTGGDGYTF. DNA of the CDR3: TGTGCCAGCTCACCCACAGGGGGCGATGGCTACACCTTC.

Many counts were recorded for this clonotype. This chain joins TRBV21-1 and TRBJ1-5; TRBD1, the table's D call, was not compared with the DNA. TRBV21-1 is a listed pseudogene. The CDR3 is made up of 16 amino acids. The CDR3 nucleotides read TGTGCCAGCAGCTTTCGACAGGTTGTTAGCAATCAGCCCCAGCATTTT. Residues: CASSFRQVVSNQPQHF.

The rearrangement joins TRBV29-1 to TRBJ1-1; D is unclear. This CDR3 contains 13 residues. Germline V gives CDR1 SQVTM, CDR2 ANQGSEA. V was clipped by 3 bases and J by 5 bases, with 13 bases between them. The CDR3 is CSVERRAGTEAFF. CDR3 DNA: TGCAGCGTTGAGAGGCGGGCTGGAACTGAAGCTTTCTTT.

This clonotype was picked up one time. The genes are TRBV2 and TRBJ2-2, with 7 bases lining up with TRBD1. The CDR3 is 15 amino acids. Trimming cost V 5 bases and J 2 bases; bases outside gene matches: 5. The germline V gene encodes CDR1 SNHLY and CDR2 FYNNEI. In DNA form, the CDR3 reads TGTGCCAGCAGTAGACAGGGATCCAACACCGGGGAGCTGTTTTTT. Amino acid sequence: CASSRQGSNTGELFF.

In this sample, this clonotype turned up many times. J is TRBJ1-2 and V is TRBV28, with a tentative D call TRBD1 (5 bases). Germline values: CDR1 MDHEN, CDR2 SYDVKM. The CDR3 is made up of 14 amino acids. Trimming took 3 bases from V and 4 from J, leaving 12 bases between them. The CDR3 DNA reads TGTGCCAGCAGTTTGTTGGGACGGCCCTATGGCTACACCTTC. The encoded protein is CASSLLGRPYGYTF.

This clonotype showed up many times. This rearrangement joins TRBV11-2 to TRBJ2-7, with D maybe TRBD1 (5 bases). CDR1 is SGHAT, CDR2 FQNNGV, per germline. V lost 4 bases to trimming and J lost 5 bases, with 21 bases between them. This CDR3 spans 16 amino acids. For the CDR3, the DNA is TGTGCCAGCAGCTCTCCGCGGAAGGGGCGGTACCACGAGCAGTACTTC. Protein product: CASSSPRKGRYHEQYF.

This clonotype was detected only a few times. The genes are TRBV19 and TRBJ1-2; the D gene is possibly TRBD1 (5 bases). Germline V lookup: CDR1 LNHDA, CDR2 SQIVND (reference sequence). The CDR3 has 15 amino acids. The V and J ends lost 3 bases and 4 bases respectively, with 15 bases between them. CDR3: CASSMGQPIGYGYTF. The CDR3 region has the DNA TGTGCCAGTAGTATGGGGCAGCCCATCGGCTATGGCTACACCTTC.

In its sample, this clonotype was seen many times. CDR3 nucleotides: TGTGCCAGCAGCCACTGGACAGGCTCTGGAAACACCATATATTTT. Translated, it gives CASSHWTGSGNTIYF. The V and J genes are TRBV3-1 and TRBJ1-3; TRBD1 aligns across 7 bases. Looked up from germline, CDR1 is LGHDT and CDR2 is YNNKEL (reference sequence). With V trimmed by 3 bases and J by 0 bases, 2 bases remained unmatched. There are 15 residues in the CDR3.

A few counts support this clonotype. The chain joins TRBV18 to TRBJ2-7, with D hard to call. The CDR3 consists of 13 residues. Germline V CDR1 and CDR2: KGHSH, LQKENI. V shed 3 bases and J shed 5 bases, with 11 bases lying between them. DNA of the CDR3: TGTGCCAGCTCACCCAGCATGTCAAACGAGCAGTACTTC. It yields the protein CASSPSMSNEQYF.

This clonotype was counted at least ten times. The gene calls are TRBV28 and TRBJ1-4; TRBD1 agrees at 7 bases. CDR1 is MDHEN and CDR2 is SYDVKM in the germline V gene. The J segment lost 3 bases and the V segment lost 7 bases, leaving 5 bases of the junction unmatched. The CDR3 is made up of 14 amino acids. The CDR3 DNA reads TGTGCCAGCATACCCGGGACAGCTAATGAAAAACTGTTTTTT. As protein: CASIPGTANEKLFF.

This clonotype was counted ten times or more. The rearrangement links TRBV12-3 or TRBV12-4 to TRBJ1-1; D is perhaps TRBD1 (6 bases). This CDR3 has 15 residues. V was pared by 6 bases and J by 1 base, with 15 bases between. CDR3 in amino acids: CASSPSGTKNTEAFF. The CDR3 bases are TGTGCCAGCAGCCCCTCCGGGACAAAGAACACTGAAGCTTTCTTT.

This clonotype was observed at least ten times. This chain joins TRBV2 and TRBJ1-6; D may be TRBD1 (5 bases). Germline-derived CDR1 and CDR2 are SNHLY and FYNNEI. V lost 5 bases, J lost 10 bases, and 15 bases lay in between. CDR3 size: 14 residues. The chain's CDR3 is CASSPQGRQSPLHF. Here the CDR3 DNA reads TGTGCCAGCAGTCCCCAGGGTCGGCAATCACCCCTCCACTTT.

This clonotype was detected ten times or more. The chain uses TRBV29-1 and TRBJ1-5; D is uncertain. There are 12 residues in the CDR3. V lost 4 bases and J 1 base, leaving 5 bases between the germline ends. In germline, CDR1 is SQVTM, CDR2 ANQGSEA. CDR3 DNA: TGCAGCGTTGCAGGAAGCAATCAGCCCCAGCATTTT. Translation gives CSVAGSNQPQHF.

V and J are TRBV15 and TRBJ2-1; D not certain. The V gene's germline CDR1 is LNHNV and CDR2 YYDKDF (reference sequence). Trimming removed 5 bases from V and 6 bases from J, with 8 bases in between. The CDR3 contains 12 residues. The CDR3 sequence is CATSRTANEQFF. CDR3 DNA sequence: TGTGCCACCAGCCGGACGGCCAATGAGCAGTTCTTC.

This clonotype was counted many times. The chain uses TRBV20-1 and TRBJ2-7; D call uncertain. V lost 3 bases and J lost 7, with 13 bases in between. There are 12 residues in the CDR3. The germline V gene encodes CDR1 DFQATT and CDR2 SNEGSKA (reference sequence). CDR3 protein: CSARPTYGEQYF. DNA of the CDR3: TGCAGTGCTAGGCCCACGTATGGGGAGCAGTACTTC.

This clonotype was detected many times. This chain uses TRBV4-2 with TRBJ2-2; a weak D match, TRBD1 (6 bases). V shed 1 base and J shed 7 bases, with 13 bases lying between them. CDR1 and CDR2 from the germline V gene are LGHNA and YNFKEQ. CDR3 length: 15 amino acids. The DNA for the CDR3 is TGTGCCAGCAGCCAAGCTAGGTCACAGGGCGGGGAGCTGTTTTTT. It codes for CASSQARSQGGELFF.

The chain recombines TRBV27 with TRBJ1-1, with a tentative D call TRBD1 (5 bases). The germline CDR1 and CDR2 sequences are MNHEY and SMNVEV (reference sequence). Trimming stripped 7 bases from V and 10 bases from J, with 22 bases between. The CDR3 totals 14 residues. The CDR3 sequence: CASTPTVGWGVAFF. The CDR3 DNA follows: TGTGCCAGCACACCGACAGTGGGGTGGGGCGTAGCTTTCTTT.